Presented here are 23 T cell receptor beta chains from one specimen sequenced in a study of regulatory T cells in long-lasting Graves disease. Time point here: persistent/refractory GD, antithyroid drugs over 5 years with positive TRAb. Extracted RNA from PBMCs served as the source of the TCR library. Arm-PCR of CDR3 regions and iRepertoire HTBI primers were the basis on which TCR beta libraries were built. TCRdb fed the multiplex PCR reads into MiXCR, producing one record per CDR3 protein. The sample has about 400,000 distinct CDR3 sequences; 20% to 25% are singletons. Sequences were derived from peripheral blood mononuclear cells (PBMCs), sampled when the disease was refractory, from a patient treated with antithyroid drugs. Receptors were obtained from a female donor with Graves disease.

This clonotype was found many times. The rearrangement uses TRBV2 and TRBJ2-7; D is perhaps TRBD1 (6 bases). CDR3 length: 12 residues. V gave up 6 bases and J gave up 2 bases, with 8 bases separating them. The germline gives CDR1 SNHLY, CDR2 FYNNEI. This CDR3 reads CASRDRPYEQYF. CDR3 bases: TGTGCCAGCAGGGACAGACCCTACGAGCAGTACTTC.

There are many counts of this clonotype. V is TRBV28 and J is TRBJ1-6; D might be TRBD1 (6 bases). Trimming pared 2 bases from V and 6 bases from J, leaving 11 bases between. The CDR3 runs 15 residues. The germline V gene has CDR1 MDHEN and CDR2 SYDVKM. The CDR3 nucleotides are TGTGCCAGCAGTTTAAGAGGGGGAGGTAATTCACCCCTCCACTTT. This codes for CASSLRGGGNSPLHF.

V usage is TRBV5-1 and J usage is TRBJ1-1; the D is unclear. The germline V gene encodes CDR1 SGHRS and CDR2 YFSETQ. Deletions cut 2 bases from V and 4 bases from J, with 9 bases between. This CDR3 comprises 13 residues. CDR3 bases: TGCGCCAGCAGCTTATTTGGTGTCACTGAAGCTTTCTTT. It yields the protein CASSLFGVTEAFF.

The V and J genes are TRBV5-8 and TRBJ2-5; TRBD1 or TRBD2 may be the D gene (5 bases each). Per the germline V gene, CDR1 is SGHTS and CDR2 is YDEGEE. This CDR3 region has 16 residues. V was clipped by 4 bases and J by 0 bases, with 16 bases between them. The DNA of the CDR3 is TGTGCCAGCAGCGCTGGGACGCAGAAGTACCAAGAGACCCAGTACTTC. Translating it yields CASSAGTQKYQETQYF.

This clonotype was recorded at least ten times. The CDR3 coding sequence is TGTGCCAGCAGTTCTGCAGGGACAGCCTACGAGCAGTACTTC. Protein: CASSSAGTAYEQYF. The rearrangement joins TRBV12-3 or TRBV12-4 to TRBJ2-7, with 7 nucleotides matching TRBD1. Unmatched junction bases numbered 5, after V lost 4 bases and J lost 2 bases. The CDR3 extends over 14 amino acids.

Many counts were recorded for this clonotype. The V call is TRBV6-1, the J call TRBJ1-5; D is ambiguous. Germline CDR1 and CDR2: MNHNS and SASEGT. The CDR3 sequence is 13 residues long. The V and J ends lost 8 bases and 1 base respectively, with 9 bases between them. The CDR3 DNA reads as TGTGCCAGCGACGAGCAGAGCAATCAGCCCCAGCATTTT. Amino acids: CASDEQSNQPQHF.

The chain links TRBV12-3 or TRBV12-4 to TRBJ2-3; 8 bases match TRBD2. The trim removed 6 bases at V and 0 bases at J, leaving 8 bases unmatched. The CDR3 is made up of 16 amino acids. The CDR3 DNA is TGTGCCAGCAGATCGGGGGGGACCCCGAGCACAGATACGCAGTATTTT. Translated: CASRSGGTPSTDTQYF.

This chain connects TRBV19 to TRBJ1-5, with D uncertain. V was trimmed by 6 bases and J by 4 bases, leaving 4 bases between them. This CDR3 comprises 11 residues. Looked up from germline, CDR1 is LNHDA and CDR2 is SQIVND (reference sequence). CDR3 residues: CASSVNQPQHF. In DNA, the CDR3 is TGTGCCAGTAGCGTAAATCAGCCCCAGCATTTT.

The V gene is TRBV6-2 or TRBV6-3, the J gene TRBJ2-7, with a possible D match to TRBD2 (6 bases). Looked up from germline, CDR1 is MNHEY and CDR2 is SVGEGT. Deletions cut 7 bases from V and 4 bases from J, with 17 bases between. CDR3 length: 14 amino acids. CDR3 in amino acids: CASTESGVVYEQYF. Written as DNA, the CDR3 is TGTGCCAGCACGGAATCGGGGGTAGTATACGAGCAGTACTTC.

The rearrangement uses TRBV20-1 and TRBJ2-7, with a possible D match to TRBD1 (6 bases). The V end was cut by 5 bases, the J end by 2 bases, with 22 bases between. The CDR3 contains 16 residues. Per germline, CDR1 DFQATT and CDR2 SNEGSKA (reference sequence). The DNA for the CDR3 is TGCAGTGCTCGGGGCAGGGGAAGGTCGTTGCCCTACGAGCAGTACTTC. Protein product: CSARGRGRSLPYEQYF.

The chain is built from TRBV18 and TRBJ2-1; 8 bases are shared with TRBD2. V was pared by 3 bases and J by 7 bases, with 8 bases of the junction left unmatched. There are 15 residues in the CDR3. Looked up from germline, CDR1 is KGHSH and CDR2 is LQKENI. The CDR3 nucleotides are TGTGCCAGCTCACCCGTCGGACTAGCTGGGAATGAGCAGTTCTTC. This gives the protein CASSPVGLAGNEQFF. The full variable domain, completed using reference TRBV18 and TRBJ2-1, is NAGVMQNPRHLVRRRGQEARLRCSPMKGHSHVYWYRQLPEEGLKFMVYLQKENIIDESGMPKERFSAEFPKEGPSILRIQQVVRGDSAAYFCASSPVGLAGNEQFFGPGTRLTVL.

The chain couples TRBV19 to TRBJ1-1; the D gene is possibly TRBD1 (6 bases). CDR3 length: 13 amino acids. Trimming pared 6 bases from V and 3 bases from J, leaving 11 bases between. CDR1 is LNHDA and CDR2 is SQIVND in the germline V gene (reference sequence). CDR3 protein: CASRSTGYTEAFF. The CDR3 nucleotides are TGTGCCAGTAGATCCACAGGGTACACTGAAGCTTTCTTT.

In regard to this clonotype: This may arise from a read error, as a much more abundant clone is one base away. This CDR3 is missing its conserved last phenylalanine or tryptophan, likely due to a read error. The gene calls are TRBV12-3 or TRBV12-4 and TRBJ2-7; 7 bases agree with TRBD1. The V segment lost 1 base and the J segment 3 bases; nucleotides outside the gene matches: 6. The CDR3 is made up of 15 amino acids. CDR3 sequence: CASSLEGTENYEQYL. The CDR3 DNA sequence: TGTGCCAGCAGTTTAGAAGGGACAGAAAACTACGAGCAGTACCTC.

The rearrangement uses TRBV29-1 and TRBJ1-4; D may be TRBD1 (5 bases). V was trimmed by 4 bases and J by 6 bases, leaving 9 bases between them. CDR1 SQVTM and CDR2 ANQGSEA come from the germline V gene. The CDR3 loop spans 12 amino acids. CDR3 loop: CSVGLGDEKLFF. DNA of the CDR3: TGCAGCGTTGGTTTGGGGGATGAAAAACTGTTTTTT.

This clonotype was observed at least ten times. The V and J genes are TRBV2 and TRBJ2-2; 8 bases map to TRBD2. CDR3 size: 14 residues. Germline V gene sequence: CDR1 SNHLY, CDR2 FYNNEI. V lost 7 bases and J lost 7; bases outside the gene matches: 8. The chain's CDR3 is CASKGLVVGGELFF. CDR3 nucleotides: TGTGCCAGCAAGGGACTAGTTGTGGGCGGGGAGCTGTTTTTT.

This clonotype was counted only a few times. This sequence joins TRBV2 and TRBJ2-2; 7 nucleotides agree with TRBD2. The CDR3 is 16 residues long. Germline CDR1 reads SNHLY; CDR2 reads FYNNEI. V was pared by 3 bases and J by 2 bases, with 6 bases of the junction left unmatched. CDR3 residues: CASSEASGVNTGELFF. The CDR3 coding sequence is TGTGCCAGCAGTGAGGCTAGCGGAGTTAACACCGGGGAGCTGTTTTTT. Together with reference TRBV2 and TRBJ2-2, the CDR3 gives the full variable domain: EPEVTQTPSHQVTQMGQEVILRCVPISNHLYFYWYRQILGQKVEFLVSFYNNEISEKSEIFDDQFSVERPDGSNFTLKIRSTKLEDSAMYFCASSEASGVNTGELFFGEGSRLTVL.

V and J are TRBV2 and TRBJ2-7; 9 bases line up with TRBD2. CDR3 size: 14 residues. After removal of 8 bases from V and 6 bases from J, the junction contained 11 bases not matched to a gene. Germline loops: CDR1 SNHLY, CDR2 FYNNEI. CDR3 sequence (DNA): TGTGCCAGCGGAGACCGACTAGCGGTGCCCGAGCAGTACTTC. Residues: CASGDRLAVPEQYF.

The table lists this clonotype with many counts. The genes are TRBV6-1 and TRBJ1-1; the D is unclear. Germline-derived CDR1 and CDR2 are MNHNS and SASEGT. The CDR3 extends over 15 amino acids. Trimming left V 6 bases short and J 0 bases short, with 14 bases between. For the CDR3, the DNA is TGTGCCAGCAGCTGGGGTAGAGCCCTGAACACTGAAGCTTTCTTT. This codes for CASSWGRALNTEAFF.

This clonotype was observed many times. The chain has TRBV12-3 or TRBV12-4 and TRBJ2-7; 13 bases agree with TRBD2. V lost 3 bases to trimming and J lost 5 bases; unmatched junction nucleotides: 7. This CDR3 is 16 amino acids long. As DNA, the CDR3 is TGTGCCAGCAGTTTTTCGACTAGCGGGAGGAGTAACGAGCAGTACTTC. It specifies CASSFSTSGRSNEQYF.

Details on this clonotype: Without the conserved terminal phenylalanine or tryptophan, this CDR3 likely stems from a read error. V and J are TRBV19 and TRBJ1-2; D is undetermined. The length of the CDR3 is 13 residues. The germline CDR1 and CDR2 sequences are LNHDA and SQIVND (reference sequence). Trimming stripped 6 bases from V and 2 bases from J, with 10 bases between. For the CDR3, the DNA is TGTGCCAGTAGAACTCCGGGGAACTATGGCTACACCCTC. Its protein product is CASRTPGNYGYTL.

The CDR3 spells CAISETDSYNEQFF. The CDR3 region has the DNA TGTGCCATCAGTGAGACCGACTCCTACAATGAGCAGTTCTTC. The chain links TRBV10-3 to TRBJ2-1; D unclear. CDR1 is ENHRY, CDR2 SYGVKD, per germline. This CDR3 has 14 residues. V dropped 2 bases and J dropped 0 bases, with 5 bases sitting between them.

This clonotype was seen many times. The rearrangement joins TRBV18 to TRBJ2-2; no definite D call. This CDR3 comprises 13 residues. Trimming stripped 8 bases from V and 1 base from J, with 8 bases between. Germline loops: CDR1 KGHSH, CDR2 LQKENI. The CDR3 region has the DNA TGTGCCAGCAGCCCGGGGAACACCGGGGAGCTGTTTTTT. As protein: CASSPGNTGELFF.

This chain connects TRBV25-1 to TRBJ2-5; no firm D call. This CDR3 spans 14 amino acids. The V end lost 4 bases, the J end lost 0 bases, and 9 bases lay between the germline ends. The germline CDR1 and CDR2 sequences are MGHDK and SYGVNS. The CDR3 loop is CASSVAGDQETQYF. The CDR3 region has the DNA TGTGCCAGCAGTGTGGCAGGAGACCAAGAGACCCAGTACTTC.